This TCR beta chain originates from a study of blood T cell repertoires in COVID-19 (dated by TCRdb to 2020 to 2022). For the wider study: Samples covering the acute and convalescent phases of COVID-19 were provided by collaborators in the United States, Italy and Spain. The material from the prospective study consisted of cDNA or gDNA derived from T cells, B-cell-depleted T cells, or PBMCs. Deeply sampled blood TCRbeta repertoires from subjects exposed to, actively infected with, or recovered from COVID-19 were included in the dataset. Where HLA class I and class II types were available, the types were taken from metadata supplied by the sample provider, not from assay-based typing. A de-identified subject ID, COVID-19 status, age in years and sex were almost always included in the sample metadata. The samples were drawn from the first 160 participants of the ongoing ImmuneRACE study and from some 1,300 subjects provided by 6 global collaborators. The repertoires were released in a freely available public database meant as a resource for research on the immune response to SARS-CoV-2. Paper-wide results and their limitations: The amount of clinical and demographic metadata varied by source and participant and was provided uncurated.

Concerning this clone: Its antigen is still unknown. Base quality data are lacking; no much larger clone is found one base away.

The immunoSEQ Assay, a bias-controlled multiplex PCR, was used to amplify TCRbeta CDR3 regions from genomic DNA. The paper's data handling went like this. The number of nucleated cells in each sample was estimated by amplification of reference gene primers within the assay. Sequence reads were collapsed and filtered to measure the absolute abundance of every unique TCRbeta CDR3 rearrangement. Productive Simpson clonality was computed per sample as the square root of Simpson's diversity index over productive rearrangements. This is the immuneACCESS table as TCRdb keeps it, with only in-frame sequences that have V and J called. A part of the clones is gone; compared with another copy, unresolved V genes explain less than half, and the rest is unexplained. V, J and clone size derive from that table, while D and trimming were established from the DNA sequence. This sample holds approximately 25,000 clones; approximately 68% were observed only once. The ten largest account for roughly 40% of the sample.

Ends trimmed: V by 7 bases, J by 2 bases; bases unmatched to a gene: 11. CDR1 and CDR2 are read off the germline V gene (reference sequence) as MNHNY and SVGAGI. Its CDR3 holds 16 amino acids, cysteine through phenylalanine. The only DNA kept is the CDR3, 48 bases in frame from the first base. The collaborating institutions used their own protocols to collect whole blood in K2EDTA tubes. For TCRbeta analysis, collaborator samples were shipped as frozen whole blood, as isolated PBMCs, or as DNA extracted from either sample type. The sequenced sample was peripheral blood. The V and J segments used are TRBV6-6 and TRBJ2-1; 7 middle bases align to TRBD2. The sequence was collected from a woman older than 75 with acute or convalescent COVID-19. The DNA sequence follows: TGTGCCAGCATCCACGGCCGCGGGGGTCCCTACAATGAGCAGTTCTTC. This codes for CASIHGRGGPYNEQFF.